Listed below are T cell receptor beta chains from one sample, sequenced in a study of T cell responses to AZD1222 COVID-19 vaccine. Method: immunoSEQ multiplex PCR; TCRdb's copy keeps in-frame clones and lacks some. The repertoire holds about 140,000 clones, with about 90% as singletons. The material was peripheral blood, obtained on day 0 of AZD1222 vaccination. The receptors come from an adult in good health. CDR3s include the opening cysteine and the closing phenylalanine or tryptophan. The D gene is left open where the match is weak. Clone size is stated in some rows and not others, as once, few, many or a class when expanded.

v_call,j_call,d_call,clone_size,cdr3_nt,cdr3_aa
TRBV29-1,TRBJ1-1,NA,NA,TGCAGCGCGACTCGGTCGGGGCTAGATAGGATGAACACTGAAGCTTTCTTT,CSATRSGLDRMNTEAFF
TRBV9,TRBJ1-4,NA,NA,TGTGCCAGCAGCGCCGGGGGCGAAAAACTGTTTTTT,CASSAGGEKLFF
TRBV2,TRBJ2-7,TRBD2,NA,TGTGCCAGCAGGGGCGGGAGGACCTACGAGCAGTACTTC,CASRGGRTYEQYF
TRBV9,TRBJ2-7,NA,NA,TGTGCCAGCAGCGTAGGCCCGGGGTACTCCTACGAGCAGTACTTC,CASSVGPGYSYEQYF
TRBV5-5,TRBJ1-6,NA,NA,TGTGCCAGCAGCGATCGCGGACCGACTTCACCCCTCCACTTT,CASSDRGPTSPLHF
TRBV19,TRBJ1-5,NA,NA,TGTGCCAGTTCCTCGGACGACCGCCGGGGCAATCAGCCCCAGCATTTT,CASSSDDRRGNQPQHF
TRBV5-8,TRBJ2-3,NA,NA,TGTGCCACCGCGGACGAGATAAGCACAGATACGCAGTATTTT,CATADEISTDTQYF
TRBV6-1,TRBJ2-1,TRBD1,NA,TGTGCCAGCAGTGAAGGTGGGACAGGGGTATATGAGCAGTTCTTC,CASSEGGTGVYEQFF
TRBV6-2/TRBV6-3,TRBJ2-3,NA,NA,TGTGCCAGCAGTTCCCTTTCAAGCGGACCTCCCGGAGATACGCAGTATTTT,CASSSLSSGPPGDTQYF
TRBV9,TRBJ2-7,NA,NA,TGTGCCAGCAGCGTCACGGGGAGCGAGCAGTACTTC,CASSVTGSEQYF
TRBV13,TRBJ1-2,TRBD1,NA,TGTGCCAGCAGCGCCCGGGACAGGGTATCCTATGGCTACACCTTC,CASSARDRVSYGYTF
TRBV6-5,TRBJ1-2,NA,NA,TGTGCCAGCAGTTACCGTACAGGGTATGGCTACACCTTC,CASSYRTGYGYTF
TRBV12-5,TRBJ1-1,TRBD1,NA,TGTGCTAGTGGTTTCGGGACAGCGGACACTGAAGCTTTCTTT,CASGFGTADTEAFF
TRBV5-1,TRBJ2-7,NA,few,TGCGCCAGCACCATCGGGGGTGCAGGAGAGCAGTACTTC,CASTIGGAGEQYF
TRBV3-1/TRBV3-2,TRBJ1-3,NA,NA,TGTGCCAGCAGCCAGGTGGGGGGAAGAAACACCATATATTTT,CASSQVGGRNTIYF
TRBV7-3,TRBJ1-2,NA,NA,TGTGCCAGCACCTCGGGCACGGATGGCTACACCTTC,CASTSGTDGYTF
TRBV7-2,TRBJ1-6,NA,NA,TGTGCCAGCAGCTTTAACCGTCGAGGGTCACCCCTCCACTTT,CASSFNRRGSPLHF
TRBV14,TRBJ1-1,NA,NA,TGTGCCAGCAGCCAATATGCAGGGGTGGCTTTCTTT,CASSQYAGVAFF